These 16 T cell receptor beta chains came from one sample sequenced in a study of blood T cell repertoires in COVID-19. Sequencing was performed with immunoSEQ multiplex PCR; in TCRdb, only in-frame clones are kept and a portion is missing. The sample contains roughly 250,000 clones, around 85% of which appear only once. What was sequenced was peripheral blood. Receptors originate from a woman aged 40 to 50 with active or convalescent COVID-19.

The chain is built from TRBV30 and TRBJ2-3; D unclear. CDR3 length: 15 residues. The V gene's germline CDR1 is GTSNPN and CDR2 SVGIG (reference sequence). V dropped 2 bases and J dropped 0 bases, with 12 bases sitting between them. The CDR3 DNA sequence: TGTGCCTGGAGTTCTCTCACTCATAGCACAGATACGCAGTATTTT. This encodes CAWSSLTHSTDTQYF.

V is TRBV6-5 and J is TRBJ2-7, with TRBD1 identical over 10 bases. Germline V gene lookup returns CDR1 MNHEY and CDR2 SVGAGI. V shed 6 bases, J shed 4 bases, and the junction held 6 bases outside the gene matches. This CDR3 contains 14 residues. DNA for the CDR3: TGTGCCAGCAGGCCGACAGGGGGCCGGTACGAGCAGTACTTC. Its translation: CASRPTGGRYEQYF.

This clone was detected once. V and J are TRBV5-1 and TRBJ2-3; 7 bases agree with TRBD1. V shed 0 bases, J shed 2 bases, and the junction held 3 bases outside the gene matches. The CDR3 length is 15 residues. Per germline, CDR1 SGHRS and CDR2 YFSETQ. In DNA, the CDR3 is TGCGCCAGCAGCTTGGGACAGGGAATCACAGATACGCAGTATTTT. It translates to CASSLGQGITDTQYF. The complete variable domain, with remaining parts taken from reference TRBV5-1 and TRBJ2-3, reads KAGVTQTPRYLIKTRGQQVTLSCSPISGHRSVSWYQQTPGQGLQFLFEYFSETQRNKGNFPGRFSGRQFSNSRSEMNVSTLELGDSALYLCASSLGQGITDTQYFGPGTRLTVL.

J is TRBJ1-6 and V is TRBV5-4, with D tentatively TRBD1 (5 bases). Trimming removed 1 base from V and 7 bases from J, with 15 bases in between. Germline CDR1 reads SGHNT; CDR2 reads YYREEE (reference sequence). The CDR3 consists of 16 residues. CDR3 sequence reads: CASSLFGREGNSPLHF. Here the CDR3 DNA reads TGTGCCAGCAGCTTGTTTGGCAGGGAAGGAAATTCACCCCTCCACTTT.

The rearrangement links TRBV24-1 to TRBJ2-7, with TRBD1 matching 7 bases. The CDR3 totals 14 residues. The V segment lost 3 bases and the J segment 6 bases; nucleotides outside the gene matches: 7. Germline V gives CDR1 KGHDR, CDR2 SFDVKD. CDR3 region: CATSDAVAGGEQYF. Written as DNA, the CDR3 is TGTGCCACCAGTGATGCAGTTGCAGGGGGCGAGCAGTACTTC.

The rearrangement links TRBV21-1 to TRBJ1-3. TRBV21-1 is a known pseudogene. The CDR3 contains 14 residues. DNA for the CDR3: TGTGCCAGCAGTCCGACGGCGGCGGGAAACACCATATATTTT. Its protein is CASSPTAAGNTIYF.

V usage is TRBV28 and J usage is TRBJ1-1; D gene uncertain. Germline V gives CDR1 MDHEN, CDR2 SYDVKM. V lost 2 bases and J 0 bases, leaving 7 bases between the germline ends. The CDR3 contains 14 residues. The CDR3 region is CASSLQILNTEAFF. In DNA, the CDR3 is TGTGCCAGCAGTTTACAGATACTGAACACTGAAGCTTTCTTT.

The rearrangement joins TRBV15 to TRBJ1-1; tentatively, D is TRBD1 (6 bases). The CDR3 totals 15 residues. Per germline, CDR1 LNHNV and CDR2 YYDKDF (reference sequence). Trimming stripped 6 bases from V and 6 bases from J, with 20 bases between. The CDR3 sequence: CATRGGDTLSAEAFF. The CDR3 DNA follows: TGTGCCACCAGGGGAGGGGACACTTTATCCGCTGAAGCTTTCTTT.

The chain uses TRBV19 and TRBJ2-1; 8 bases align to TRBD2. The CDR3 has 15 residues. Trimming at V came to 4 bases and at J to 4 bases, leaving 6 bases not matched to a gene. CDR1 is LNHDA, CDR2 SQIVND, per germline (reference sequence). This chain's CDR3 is CASSTPGLEYNEQFF. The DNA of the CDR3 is TGTGCCAGTAGTACTCCGGGACTAGAGTACAATGAGCAGTTCTTC.

The CDR3 is CAITDRGNYGYTF. CDR3 DNA sequence: TGTGCCATAACCGACAGGGGGAACTATGGCTACACCTTC. The genes are TRBV10-3 and TRBJ1-2; 9 nucleotides match TRBD1. The CDR3 sequence is 13 residues long. Germline lookup yields CDR1 ENHRY and CDR2 SYGVKD. The trim removed 9 bases at V and 2 bases at J, leaving 4 bases unmatched.

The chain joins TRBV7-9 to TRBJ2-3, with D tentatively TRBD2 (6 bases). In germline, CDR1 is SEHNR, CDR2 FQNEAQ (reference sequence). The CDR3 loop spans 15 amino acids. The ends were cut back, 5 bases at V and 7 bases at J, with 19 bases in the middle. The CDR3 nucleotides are TGTGCCAGCAGCCTCGCTTGGGGAGCGGGCAATACGCAGTATTTT. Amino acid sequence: CASSLAWGAGNTQYF.

The CDR3 reads CASSLFGTGKNSPLHF. For the CDR3, the DNA is TGTGCCAGCAGTTTATTCGGGACAGGGAAAAATTCACCCCTCCACTTT. This chain uses TRBV28 with TRBJ1-6, with 9 bases fitting TRBD1. There are 16 residues in the CDR3. J lost 7 bases, V lost 1 base, and 5 bases had no gene match. Per germline, CDR1 MDHEN and CDR2 SYDVKM.

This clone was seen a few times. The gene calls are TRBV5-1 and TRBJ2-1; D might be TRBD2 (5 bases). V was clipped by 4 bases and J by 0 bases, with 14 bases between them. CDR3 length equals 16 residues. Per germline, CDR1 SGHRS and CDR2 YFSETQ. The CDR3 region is CASSIRADRSYNEQFF. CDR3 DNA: TGCGCCAGCAGCATCCGAGCGGATCGCTCCTACAATGAGCAGTTCTTC.

CDR3 DNA sequence: TGTGCCTGGAGGCCAGGGTCGGCTAATGAAAAACTGTTTTTT. Amino acid sequence: CAWRPGSANEKLFF. This chain links TRBV30 with TRBJ1-4, with D possibly TRBD1 on 5 matching bases. Germline lookup yields CDR1 GTSNPN and CDR2 SVGIG (reference sequence). This CDR3 spans 14 amino acids. V was trimmed by 3 bases and J by 3 bases, leaving 11 bases between them.

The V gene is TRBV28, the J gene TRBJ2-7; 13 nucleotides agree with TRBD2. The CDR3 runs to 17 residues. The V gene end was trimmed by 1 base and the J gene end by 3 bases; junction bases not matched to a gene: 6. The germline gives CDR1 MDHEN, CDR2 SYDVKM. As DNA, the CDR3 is TGTGCCAGCAGTTTATTGCGACTAGCGGGGGGCCACTACGAGCAGTACTTC. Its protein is CASSLLRLAGGHYEQYF.

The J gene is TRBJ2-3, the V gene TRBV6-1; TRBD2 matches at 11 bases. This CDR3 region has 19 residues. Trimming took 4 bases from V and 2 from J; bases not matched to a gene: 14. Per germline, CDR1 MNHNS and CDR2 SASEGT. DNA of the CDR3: TGTGCCAGCAGTGGCCGAAGGGGGCCTAGCGGGGGGTTCACAGATACGCAGTATTTT. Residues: CASSGRRGPSGGFTDTQYF.